The clone carrying this T cell receptor beta chain was seen a single time. Its antigen remains unknown. Libraries were prepared by immunoSEQ multiplex PCR; TCRdb keeps only in-frame clonotypes and omits some of them. The data show around 120,000 clones, approximately 90% seen once. J was trimmed by 1 base and V by 3 bases; bases with no gene match: 5. Germline V gene lookup returns CDR1 MDHEN and CDR2 SYDVKM. CDR3 length equals 15 residues. The sample is drawn from a study of cytomegalovirus exposure and HLA in healthy donors. Study outcomes and limitations: While the bulk of TCR sequences proved rare, some public TCRs turned up in many donors. Using the classifier, cytomegalovirus status was reportedly diagnosed with high specificity and sensitivity. About 180 TCR beta chains were listed as cytomegalovirus-associated.

V and J are TRBV28 and TRBJ2-7; 8 positions match TRBD2. The clonotype was recovered from a man between 18 and 35 years old in good health and CMV-seronegative. Sample: PBMCs. The DNA for the CDR3 is TGTGCCAGCAGTTTTGTCGGGGGGGCGTCCTACGAGCAGTACTTC. Its translation: CASSFVGGASYEQYF.